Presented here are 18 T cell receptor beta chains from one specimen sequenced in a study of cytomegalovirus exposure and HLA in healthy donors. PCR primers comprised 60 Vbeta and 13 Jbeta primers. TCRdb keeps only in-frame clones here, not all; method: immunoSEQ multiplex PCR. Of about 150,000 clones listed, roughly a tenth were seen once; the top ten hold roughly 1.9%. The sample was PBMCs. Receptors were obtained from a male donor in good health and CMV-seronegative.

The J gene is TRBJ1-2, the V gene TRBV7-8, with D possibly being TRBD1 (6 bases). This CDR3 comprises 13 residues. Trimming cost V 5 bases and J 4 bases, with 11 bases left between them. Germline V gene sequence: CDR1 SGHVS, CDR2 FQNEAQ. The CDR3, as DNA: TGTGCCAGCAGCCAACAGACAGGCTATGGCTACACCTTC. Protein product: CASSQQTGYGYTF.

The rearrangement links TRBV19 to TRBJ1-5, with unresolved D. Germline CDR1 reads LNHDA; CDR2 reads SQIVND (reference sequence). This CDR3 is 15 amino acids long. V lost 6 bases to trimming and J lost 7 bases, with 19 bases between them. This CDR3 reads CASRGGELGSQPQHF. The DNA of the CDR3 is TGTGCCAGTAGAGGAGGTGAATTAGGAAGCCAGCCCCAGCATTTT.

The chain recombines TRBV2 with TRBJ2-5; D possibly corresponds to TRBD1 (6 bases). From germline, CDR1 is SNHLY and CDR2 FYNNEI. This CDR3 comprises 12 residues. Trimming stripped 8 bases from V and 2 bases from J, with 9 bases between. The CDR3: CASQRGQETQYF. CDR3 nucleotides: TGTGCCAGCCAAAGGGGGCAAGAGACCCAGTACTTC.

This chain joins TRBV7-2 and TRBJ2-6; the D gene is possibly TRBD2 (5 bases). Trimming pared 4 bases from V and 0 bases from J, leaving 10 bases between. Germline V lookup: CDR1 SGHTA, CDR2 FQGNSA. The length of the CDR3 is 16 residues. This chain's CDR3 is CASSWRRISGANVLTF. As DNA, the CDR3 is TGTGCCAGCAGCTGGAGGCGGATCTCTGGGGCCAACGTCCTGACTTTC. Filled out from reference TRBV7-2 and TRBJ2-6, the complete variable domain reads GAGVSQSPSNKVTEKGKDVELRCDPISGHTALYWYRQSLGQGLEFLIYFQGNSAPDKSGLPSDRFSAERTGGSVSTLTIQRTQQEDSAVYLCASSWRRISGANVLTFGAGSRLTVL.

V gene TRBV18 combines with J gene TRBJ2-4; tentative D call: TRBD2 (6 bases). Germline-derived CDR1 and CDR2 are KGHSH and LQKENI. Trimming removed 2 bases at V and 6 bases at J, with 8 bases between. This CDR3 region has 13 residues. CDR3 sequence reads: CASSPAAGNIQYF. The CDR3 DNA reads TGTGCCAGCTCACCAGCAGCGGGAAACATTCAGTACTTC.

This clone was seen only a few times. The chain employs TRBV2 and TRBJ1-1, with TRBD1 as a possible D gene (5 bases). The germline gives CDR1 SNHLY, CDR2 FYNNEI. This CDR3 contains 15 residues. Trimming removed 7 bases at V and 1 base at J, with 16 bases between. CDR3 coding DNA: TGTGCCAGCATGACTAGTGGGGCCAGGAACACTGAAGCTTTCTTT. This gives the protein CASMTSGARNTEAFF.

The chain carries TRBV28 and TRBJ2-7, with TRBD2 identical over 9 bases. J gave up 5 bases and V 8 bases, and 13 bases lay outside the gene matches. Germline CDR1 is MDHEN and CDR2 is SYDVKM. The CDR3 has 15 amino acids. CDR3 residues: CASALLAGGLNEQYF. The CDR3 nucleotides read TGTGCCAGCGCACTTCTGGCGGGGGGGTTAAACGAGCAGTACTTC.

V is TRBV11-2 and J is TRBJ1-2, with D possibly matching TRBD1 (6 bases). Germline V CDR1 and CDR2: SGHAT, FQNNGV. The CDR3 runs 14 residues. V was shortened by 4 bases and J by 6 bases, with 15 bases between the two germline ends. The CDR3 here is CASSSPRNRDGYTF. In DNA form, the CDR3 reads TGTGCCAGCAGCTCACCCCGGAACAGGGATGGCTACACCTTC.

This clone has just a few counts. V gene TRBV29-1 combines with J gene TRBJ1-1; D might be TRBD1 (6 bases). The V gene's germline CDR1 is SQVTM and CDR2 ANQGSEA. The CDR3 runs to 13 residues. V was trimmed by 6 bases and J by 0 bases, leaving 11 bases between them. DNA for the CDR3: TGCAGCGTGTTGACAGGCATGAACACTGAAGCTTTCTTT. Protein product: CSVLTGMNTEAFF.

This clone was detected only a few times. The CDR3 nucleotides read TGTGCCAGCAGTTCGGGACAGACTAGCACAGATACGCAGTATTTT. Residues: CASSSGQTSTDTQYF. The chain joins TRBV28 to TRBJ2-3; TRBD1 matches 7 bases. CDR1 and CDR2 (germline): MDHEN, SYDVKM. This CDR3 comprises 15 residues. Unmatched junction bases numbered 4, after V lost 4 bases and J lost 0 bases.

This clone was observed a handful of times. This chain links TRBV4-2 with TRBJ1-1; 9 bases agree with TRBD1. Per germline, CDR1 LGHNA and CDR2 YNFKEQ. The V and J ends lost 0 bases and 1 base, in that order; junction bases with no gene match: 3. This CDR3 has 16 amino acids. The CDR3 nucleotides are TGTGCCAGCAGCCAAGAAGGGACAGGGTGGAACACTGAAGCTTTCTTT. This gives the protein CASSQEGTGWNTEAFF.

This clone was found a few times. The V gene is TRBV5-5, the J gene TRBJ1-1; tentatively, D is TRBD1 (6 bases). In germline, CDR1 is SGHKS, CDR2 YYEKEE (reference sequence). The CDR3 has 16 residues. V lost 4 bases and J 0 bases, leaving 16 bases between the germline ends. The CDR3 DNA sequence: TGTGCCAGCAGCCAATGGTGGGGGGGCATGAACACTGAAGCTTTCTTT. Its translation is CASSQWWGGMNTEAFF.

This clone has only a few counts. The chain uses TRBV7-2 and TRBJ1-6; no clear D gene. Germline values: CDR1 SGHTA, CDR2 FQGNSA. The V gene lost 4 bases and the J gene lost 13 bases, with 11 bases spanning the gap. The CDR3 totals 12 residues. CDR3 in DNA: TGTGCCAGCAGCTACCCTAGTACCCCCCTCCACTTT. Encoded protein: CASSYPSTPLHF.

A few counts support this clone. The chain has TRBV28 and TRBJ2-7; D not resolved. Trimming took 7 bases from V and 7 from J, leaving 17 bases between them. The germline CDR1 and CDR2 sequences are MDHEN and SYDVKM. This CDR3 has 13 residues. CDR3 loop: CASTEGRQAEQYF. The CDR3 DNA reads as TGTGCCAGCACCGAAGGTCGGCAGGCAGAGCAGTACTTC. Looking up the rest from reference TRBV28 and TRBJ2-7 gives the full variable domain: DVKVTQSSRYLVKRTGEKVFLECVQDMDHENMFWYRQDPGLGLRLIYFSYDVKMKEKGDIPEGYSVSREKKERFSLILESASTNQTSMYLCASTEGRQAEQYFGPGTRLTVT.

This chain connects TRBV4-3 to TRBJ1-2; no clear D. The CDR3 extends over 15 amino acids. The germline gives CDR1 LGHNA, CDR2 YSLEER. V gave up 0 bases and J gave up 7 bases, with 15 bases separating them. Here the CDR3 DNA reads TGCGCCAGCAGCCAAGATCGCCAGATGTCAGGTGGCTACACCTTC. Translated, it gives CASSQDRQMSGGYTF.

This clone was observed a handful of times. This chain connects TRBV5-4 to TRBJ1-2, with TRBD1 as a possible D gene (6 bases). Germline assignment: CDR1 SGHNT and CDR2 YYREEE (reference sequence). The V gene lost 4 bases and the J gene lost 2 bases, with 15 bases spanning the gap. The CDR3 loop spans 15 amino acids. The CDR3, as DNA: TGTGCCAGCAGCCAGGGGACCAGTCAGAACTATGGCTACACCTTC. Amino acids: CASSQGTSQNYGYTF.

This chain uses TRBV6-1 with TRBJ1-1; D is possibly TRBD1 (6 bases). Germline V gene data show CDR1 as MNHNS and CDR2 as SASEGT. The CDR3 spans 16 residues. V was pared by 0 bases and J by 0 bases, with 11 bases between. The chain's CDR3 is CASSEAGTPMNTEAFF. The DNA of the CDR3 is TGTGCCAGCAGTGAAGCAGGGACACCAATGAACACTGAAGCTTTCTTT.

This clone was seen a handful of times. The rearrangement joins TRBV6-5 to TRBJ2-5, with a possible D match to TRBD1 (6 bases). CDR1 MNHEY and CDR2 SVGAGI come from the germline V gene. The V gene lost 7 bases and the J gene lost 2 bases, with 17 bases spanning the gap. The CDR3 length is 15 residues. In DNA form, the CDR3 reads TGTGCCAGCACCAGGGGTGGGGGTGTGCAAGAGACCCAGTACTTC. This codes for CASTRGGGVQETQYF.